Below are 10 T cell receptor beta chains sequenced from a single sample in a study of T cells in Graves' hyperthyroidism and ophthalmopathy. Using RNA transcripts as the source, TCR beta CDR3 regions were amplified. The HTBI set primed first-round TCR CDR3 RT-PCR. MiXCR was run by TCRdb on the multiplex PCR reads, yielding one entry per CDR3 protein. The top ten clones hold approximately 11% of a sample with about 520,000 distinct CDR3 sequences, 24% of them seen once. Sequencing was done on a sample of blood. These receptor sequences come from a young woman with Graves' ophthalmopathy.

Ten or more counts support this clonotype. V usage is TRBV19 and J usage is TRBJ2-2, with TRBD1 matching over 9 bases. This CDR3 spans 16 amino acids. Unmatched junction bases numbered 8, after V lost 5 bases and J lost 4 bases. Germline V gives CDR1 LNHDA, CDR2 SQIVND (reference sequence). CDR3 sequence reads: CASSARDRVITGELFF. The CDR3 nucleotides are TGTGCCAGTAGTGCCCGGGACAGGGTCATCACCGGGGAGCTGTTTTTT. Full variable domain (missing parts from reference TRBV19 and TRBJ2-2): DGGITQSPKYLFRKEGQNVTLSCEQNLNHDAMYWYRQDPGQGLRLIYYSQIVNDFQKGDIAEGYSVSREKKESFPLTVTSAQKNPTAFYLCASSARDRVITGELFFGEGSRLTVL.

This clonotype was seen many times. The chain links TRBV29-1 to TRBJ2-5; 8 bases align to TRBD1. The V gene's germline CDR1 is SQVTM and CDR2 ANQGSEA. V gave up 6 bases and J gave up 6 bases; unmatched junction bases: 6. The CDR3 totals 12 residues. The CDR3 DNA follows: TGCAGCGTCGACCAGGGGGCCAAGACCCAGTACTTC. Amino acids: CSVDQGAKTQYF. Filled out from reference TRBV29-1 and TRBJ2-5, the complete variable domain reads SAVISQKPSRDICQRGTSLTIQCQVDSQVTMMFWYRQQPGQSLTLIATANQGSEATYESGFVIDKFPISRPNLTFSTLTVSNMSPEDSSIYLCSVDQGAKTQYFGPGTRLLVL.

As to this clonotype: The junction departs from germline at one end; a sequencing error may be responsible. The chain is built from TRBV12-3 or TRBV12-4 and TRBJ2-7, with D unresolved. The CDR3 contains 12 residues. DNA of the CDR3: TGTGCCAGCAGTTTACTGGGCGTCGAGCAGTGCTTC. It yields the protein CASSLLGVEQCF.

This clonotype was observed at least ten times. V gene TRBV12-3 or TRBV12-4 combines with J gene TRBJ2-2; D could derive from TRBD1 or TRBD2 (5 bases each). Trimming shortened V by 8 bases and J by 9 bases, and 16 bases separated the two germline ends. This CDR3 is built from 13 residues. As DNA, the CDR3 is TGTGCCAGCTTAGGGACCCAGTCATGGGAGCTGTTTTTT. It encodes CASLGTQSWELFF.

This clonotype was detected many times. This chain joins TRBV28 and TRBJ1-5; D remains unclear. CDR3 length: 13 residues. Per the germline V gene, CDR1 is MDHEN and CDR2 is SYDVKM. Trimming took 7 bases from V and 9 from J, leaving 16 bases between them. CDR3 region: CASMYRNWGPQHF. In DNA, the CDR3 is TGTGCCAGCATGTATCGGAACTGGGGGCCCCAGCATTTT.

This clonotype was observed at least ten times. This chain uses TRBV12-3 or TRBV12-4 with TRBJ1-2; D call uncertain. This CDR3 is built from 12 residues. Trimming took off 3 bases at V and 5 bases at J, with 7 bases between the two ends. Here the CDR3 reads CASSFTGYGYTF. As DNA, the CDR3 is TGTGCCAGCAGTTTCACGGGATATGGCTACACCTTC.

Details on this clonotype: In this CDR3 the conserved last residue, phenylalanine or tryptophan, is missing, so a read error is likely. CDR3 loop: CASSLGGQGGETQYL. Here the CDR3 DNA reads TGTGCCAGCAGCTTAGGGGGACAGGGCGGAGAGACCCAGTACCTC. The genes are TRBV7-2 and TRBJ2-5; 9 positions agree with TRBD1. The CDR3 is made up of 15 amino acids. V lost 1 base, J lost 4 bases, and 4 bases stayed unmatched. The germline V gene encodes CDR1 SGHTA and CDR2 FQGNSA.

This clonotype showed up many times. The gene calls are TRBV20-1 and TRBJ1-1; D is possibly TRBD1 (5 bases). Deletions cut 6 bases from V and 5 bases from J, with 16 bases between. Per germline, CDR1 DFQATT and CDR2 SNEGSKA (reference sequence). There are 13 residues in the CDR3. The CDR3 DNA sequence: TGCAGTGCCCCAGGGCGGAGTGAGACTGAAGCTTTCTTT. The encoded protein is CSAPGRSETEAFF.

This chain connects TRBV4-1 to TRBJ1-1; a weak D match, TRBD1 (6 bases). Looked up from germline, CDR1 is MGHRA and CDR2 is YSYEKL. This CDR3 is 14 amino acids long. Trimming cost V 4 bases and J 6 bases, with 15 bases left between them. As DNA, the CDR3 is TGCGCCAGCAGCCTTTGGGGGGGCGAGGCTGAAGCTTTCTTT. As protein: CASSLWGGEAEAFF.

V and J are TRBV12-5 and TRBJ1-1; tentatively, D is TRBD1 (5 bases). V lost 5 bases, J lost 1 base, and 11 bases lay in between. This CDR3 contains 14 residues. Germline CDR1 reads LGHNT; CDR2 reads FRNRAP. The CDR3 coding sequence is TGTGCTAGTGGTGAGGGGCGGTGGAACACTGAAGCTTTCTTT. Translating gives CASGEGRWNTEAFF. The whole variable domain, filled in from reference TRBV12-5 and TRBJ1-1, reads DARVTQTPRHKVTEMGQEVTMRCQPILGHNTVFWYRQTMMQGLELLAYFRNRAPLDDSGMPKDRFSAEMPDATLATLKIQPSEPRDSAVYFCASGEGRWNTEAFFGQGTRLTVV.